Listed below are T cell receptor beta chains from one sample, sequenced in a study of T cell repertoires in cytomegalovirus infection. In TCRdb, the reads were re-called with MiXCR into one record per CDR3 protein. The repertoire holds 150,000 to 200,000 distinct CDR3 sequences, with around 15% as singletons. The sample consisted of PBMCs. The receptors come from a human donor in good health (CMV status not recorded). Some clones in this sample may be carry-over from other donors' samples. Both conserved end residues are part of each CDR3. A D gene is named only where the DNA matches it firmly. Size is omitted from some rows. Given values are once, few, many or a class for expanded clones.

D gene: .; V gene: TRBV15; J gene: TRBJ2-1; clone size: many; CDR3 protein: CATSRYRANNEQFF; CDR3 DNA: TGTGCCACCAGCAGATACAGGGCTAACAATGAGCAGTTCTTC
D gene: .; V gene: TRBV7-8; J gene: TRBJ2-3; clone size: .; CDR3 protein: CASTPPTIPTDTQYF; CDR3 DNA: TGTGCCAGCACCCCCCCCACCATTCCCACAGATACGCAGTATTTT
D gene: .; V gene: TRBV27; J gene: TRBJ2-6; clone size: many; CDR3 protein: CASSSTGANVLTF; CDR3 DNA: TGTGCCAGCAGTTCTACTGGGGCCAACGTCCTGACTTTC
D gene: .; V gene: TRBV10-3; J gene: TRBJ2-1; clone size: many; CDR3 protein: CAISESWVGSYNEQFF; CDR3 DNA: TGTGCCATCAGTGAGTCTTGGGTTGGCTCCTACAATGAGCAGTTCTTC
D gene: .; V gene: TRBV7-2; J gene: TRBJ1-1; clone size: many; CDR3 protein: CASSFTQLNTEAFF; CDR3 DNA: TGTGCCAGCAGCTTCACACAATTGAACACTGAAGCTTTCTTT
D gene: .; V gene: TRBV12-3/TRBV12-4; J gene: TRBJ2-7; clone size: many; CDR3 protein: CASSFRDSSSYEQYF; CDR3 DNA: TGTGCCAGCAGCTTTAGGGACTCCTCCTCCTACGAGCAGTACTTC
D gene: .; V gene: TRBV10-3; J gene: TRBJ2-1; clone size: many; CDR3 protein: CAISGKQEGSYNEQFF; CDR3 DNA: TGTGCCATCAGTGGGAAACAGGAGGGCTCCTACAATGAGCAGTTCTTC
D gene: TRBD1; V gene: TRBV29-1; J gene: TRBJ2-7; clone size: .; CDR3 protein: CSVDRGQDEQYF; CDR3 DNA: TGCAGCGTGGACAGGGGGCAGGACGAGCAGTACTTC
D gene: .; V gene: TRBV5-6; J gene: TRBJ2-1; clone size: few; CDR3 protein: CASSRRKPTYNEQFF; CDR3 DNA: TGTGCCAGCAGCCGTAGGAAACCCACGTACAATGAGCAGTTCTTC
D gene: .; V gene: TRBV12-5; J gene: TRBJ1-2; clone size: many; CDR3 protein: CASGLATTPNYGYTF; CDR3 DNA: TGTGCTAGTGGTTTGGCCACGACACCTAACTATGGCTACACCTTC
D gene: TRBD1; V gene: TRBV3-1; J gene: TRBJ2-6; clone size: .; CDR3 protein: CASSQGDRGNVLTF; CDR3 DNA: TGTGCCAGCAGCCAAGGAGACAGGGGAAACGTCCTGACTTTC
D gene: .; V gene: TRBV10-3; J gene: TRBJ2-7; clone size: many; CDR3 protein: CAISEGRSYEQYF; CDR3 DNA: TGTGCCATCAGTGAAGGCCGATCCTACGAGCAGTACTTC
D gene: .; V gene: TRBV2; J gene: TRBJ2-2; clone size: .; CDR3 protein: CASLPRQNTGELFF; CDR3 DNA: TGTGCCAGTCTTCCTCGGCAAAACACCGGGGAGCTGTTTTTT